This T cell receptor (beta chain) stems from a study of T cell repertoires in cytomegalovirus infection. Across the whole study: Public TCR beta signatures were indicative of both CMV infection and a matching HLA type. Findings and caveats of the study: HLA-C-restricted CMV clonotypes gave the most frequent clonotype in two of eight donors. Cumulative frequency of public TCR beta families picked out carriers of CMV plus the relevant HLA.

Germline CDR1 SGHRS, CDR2 YFSETQ. The CDR3 runs to 15 residues. The germline V and J ends were trimmed by 7 bases and 0 bases, with 13 bases remaining between them. This clonotype turned up a few times. The target antigen is unknown. TCRdb reprocessed the reads via MiXCR and lists one record per CDR3 protein. The sample has approximately 730,000 distinct CDR3 sequences, 25% to 30% seen once. The clonotype comes from a human donor in good health (CMV status not recorded). Some clones in this sample may be carry-over from other donors' samples. Sequencing used cultured CD8+ T cells from PBMCs, obtained from culture after CMV antigen stimulation. The chain has TRBV5-1 and TRBJ2-2; D tentatively reads TRBD1 or TRBD2 (5 bases each). The CDR3 loop is CASWETDANTGELFF. The CDR3 nucleotides are TGCGCCAGCTGGGAGACAGACGCGAACACCGGGGAGCTGTTTTTT. Supplemented by reference TRBV5-1 and TRBJ2-2, the full variable domain reads KAGVTQTPRYLIKTRGQQVTLSCSPISGHRSVSWYQQTPGQGLQFLFEYFSETQRNKGNFPGRFSGRQFSNSRSEMNVSTLELGDSALYLCASWETDANTGELFFGEGSRLTVL.